The next 12 T cell receptor beta chains were all read from a single sample in a study of cytomegalovirus exposure and HLA in healthy donors. The repertoire was sequenced with immunoSEQ multiplex PCR; TCRdb's copy has only in-frame clones and lacks some. The sample yields some 150,000 clones, approximately 88% seen once. Specimen: PBMCs. The source is a man aged 18 to 30 in good health and CMV-seropositive.

V is TRBV25-1 and J is TRBJ2-7, with 8 bases aligning to TRBD1. There are 12 residues in the CDR3. The germline gives CDR1 MGHDK, CDR2 SYGVNS. V lost 6 bases to trimming and J lost 2 bases; unmatched junction nucleotides: 0. CDR3 in DNA: TGTGCCAGCAGACAGGGGGCCTACGAGCAGTACTTC. It is translated as CASRQGAYEQYF.

The chain combines TRBV27 with TRBJ2-7; the match to TRBD1 covers 11 bases. Germline values: CDR1 MNHEY, CDR2 SMNVEV (reference sequence). The CDR3 sequence is 16 residues long. Trimming removed 4 bases from V and 6 bases from J; junction bases left unmatched: 11. The CDR3 sequence is CASSSPAGQGVSEQYF. The CDR3 DNA reads TGTGCCAGCAGTTCCCCGGCGGGACAGGGGGTCAGCGAGCAGTACTTC.

The chain combines TRBV27 with TRBJ1-5, with a tentative D call TRBD1 (6 bases). This CDR3 has 16 residues. CDR1 MNHEY and CDR2 SMNVEV come from the germline V gene (reference sequence). Trimming cost V 4 bases and J 5 bases, with 18 bases left between them. The CDR3 here is CASSSLLTGSDQPQHF. CDR3 DNA sequence: TGTGCCAGCAGTTCCCTCCTGACAGGATCAGATCAGCCCCAGCATTTT.

V and J are TRBV5-1 and TRBJ2-7; D might be TRBD2 (6 bases). Trimming pared 1 base from V and 6 bases from J, leaving 11 bases between. Germline CDR1 SGHRS, CDR2 YFSETQ. The length of the CDR3 is 13 residues. CDR3 protein: CASSLTSPGEQYF. CDR3 nucleotide sequence: TGCGCCAGCAGCTTGACTAGCCCTGGCGAGCAGTACTTC.

V is TRBV25-1 and J is TRBJ1-3; D might be TRBD1 (5 bases). This CDR3 contains 14 residues. Germline CDR1 is MGHDK and CDR2 is SYGVNS. The ends were cut back, 5 bases at V and 0 bases at J, with 8 bases in the middle. The CDR3 DNA reads TGTGCCAGCAGTACAGGTAGCTCTGGAAACACCATATATTTT. Protein product: CASSTGSSGNTIYF.

The rearrangement uses TRBV5-1 and TRBJ2-5; D call uncertain. The CDR3 runs 15 residues. Germline lookup yields CDR1 SGHRS and CDR2 YFSETQ. Between the trimmed V and J ends, which lost 6 bases and 0 bases, there was a span of 15 bases. CDR3 bases: TGCGCCAGCACCCGGTCCGGCGGAGACCAAGAGACCCAGTACTTC. Translation: CASTRSGGDQETQYF.

V usage is TRBV11-2 and J usage is TRBJ2-2; TRBD2 matches 10 bases. CDR3 length: 15 amino acids. The V and J ends lost 5 bases and 6 bases, in that order; junction bases with no gene match: 6. Germline CDR1 is SGHAT and CDR2 is FQNNGV. The CDR3 region has the DNA TGTGCCAGCAGCAGTTCTAGCGGGGGTCCCGGGGAGCTGTTTTTT. Protein product: CASSSSSGGPGELFF.

The rearrangement uses TRBV29-1 and TRBJ2-7; 8 bases are shared with TRBD2. J gave up 3 bases and V 8 bases, and 9 bases lay outside the gene matches. The germline CDR1 and CDR2 sequences are SQVTM and ANQGSEA. There are 13 residues in the CDR3. DNA for the CDR3: TGCAGCTTCATGACTAGCGCGAACTACGAGCAGTACTTC. Its translation: CSFMTSANYEQYF.

J is TRBJ1-5 and V is TRBV2; D not certain. The germline V and J ends were trimmed by 8 bases and 6 bases, with 14 bases remaining between them. Per the germline V gene, CDR1 is SNHLY and CDR2 is FYNNEI. CDR3 length equals 13 residues. CDR3 in DNA: TGTGCCAGCCTCGGAAGGGAGATTCAGCCCCAGCATTTT. Amino acid sequence: CASLGREIQPQHF.

This chain links TRBV13 with TRBJ1-2, with 9 bases fitting TRBD1. The junction had 0 bases not matched to a gene; V was cut back by 5 bases and J by 2 bases. In germline, CDR1 is PRHDT, CDR2 FYEKMQ (reference sequence). The CDR3 contains 13 residues. CDR3: CASSGQGNYGYTF. As DNA, the CDR3 is TGTGCCAGCAGCGGACAGGGGAACTATGGCTACACCTTC.

The chain uses TRBV6-5 and TRBJ1-3; 8 bases are shared with TRBD1. The germline CDR1 and CDR2 sequences are MNHEY and SVGAGI. The CDR3 is 14 residues long. J lost 1 base, V lost 6 bases, and 2 bases had no gene match. This chain's CDR3 is CASRDRVSGNTIYF. In DNA, the CDR3 is TGTGCCAGCAGGGACAGGGTGTCTGGAAACACCATATATTTT.

The chain combines TRBV4-1 with TRBJ2-7; TRBD2 might be the D (6 bases). Germline V CDR1 and CDR2: MGHRA, YSYEKL. The CDR3 covers 16 residues. Deletions cut 4 bases from V and 3 bases from J, with 19 bases between. The CDR3 reads CASSPIPRGIYYEQYF. The CDR3 DNA reads as TGCGCCAGCAGCCCGATCCCTCGGGGGATTTACTACGAGCAGTACTTC.